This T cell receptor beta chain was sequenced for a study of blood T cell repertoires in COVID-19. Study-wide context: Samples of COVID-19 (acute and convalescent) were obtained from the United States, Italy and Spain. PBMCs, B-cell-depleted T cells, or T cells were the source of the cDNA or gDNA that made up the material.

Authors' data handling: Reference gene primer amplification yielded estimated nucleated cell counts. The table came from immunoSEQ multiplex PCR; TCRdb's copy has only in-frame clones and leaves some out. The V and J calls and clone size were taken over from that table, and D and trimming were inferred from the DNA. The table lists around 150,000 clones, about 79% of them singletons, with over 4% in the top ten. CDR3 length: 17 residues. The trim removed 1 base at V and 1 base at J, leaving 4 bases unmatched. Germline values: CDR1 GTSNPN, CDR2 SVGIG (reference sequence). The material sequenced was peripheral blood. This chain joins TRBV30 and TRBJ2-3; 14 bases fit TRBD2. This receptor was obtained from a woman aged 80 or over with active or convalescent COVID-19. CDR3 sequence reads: CAWSGEGLAGGTDTQYF. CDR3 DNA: TGTGCCTGGAGTGGGGAGGGACTAGCGGGGGGCACAGATACGCAGTATTTT.